These T cell receptor beta chains were read from a single sample in a study of blood T cell repertoires in COVID-19. TCRdb keeps only in-frame clones here, not all; method: immunoSEQ multiplex PCR. The sample consists of approximately 300,000 clones, about 90% of them appearing once. Sequencing was performed on PBMCs or T cells enriched from blood (not recorded which). These receptors originate from a woman aged 25 to 45 who had recovered from COVID-19. Both conserved end residues are part of each CDR3. D genes are given only for firm matches. The size of a clone is reported for some rows only, either as once, few or many, or as a class for expanded clones.

J gene: TRBJ1-1; V gene: TRBV6-5; D gene: TRBD1; clone size: -; CDR3 protein: CASSYLEGAGTEAFF; CDR3 DNA: TGTGCCAGCAGTTATTTAGAGGGGGCCGGAACTGAAGCTTTCTTT
J gene: TRBJ2-1; V gene: TRBV10-3; D gene: TRBD2; clone size: -; CDR3 protein: CAISELAGGDSYNEQFF; CDR3 DNA: TGTGCCATCAGTGAACTAGCGGGAGGGGACTCCTACAATGAGCAGTTCTTC
J gene: TRBJ2-1; V gene: TRBV5-1; D gene: -; clone size: once; CDR3 protein: CASSLLAQSSYNEQFF; CDR3 DNA: TGCGCCAGCAGCTTGCTAGCCCAGAGCTCCTACAATGAGCAGTTCTTC
J gene: TRBJ2-1; V gene: TRBV5-1; D gene: TRBD2; clone size: few; CDR3 protein: CASSLVGGGYDEQFF; CDR3 DNA: TGCGCCAGCAGCTTGGTGGGCGGGGGATACGATGAGCAGTTCTTC
J gene: TRBJ1-4; V gene: TRBV18; D gene: -; clone size: -; CDR3 protein: CASSPPSGVGEKLFF; CDR3 DNA: TGTGCCAGCTCACCACCTTCCGGGGTAGGTGAAAAACTGTTTTTT
J gene: TRBJ1-1; V gene: TRBV2; D gene: -; clone size: -; CDR3 protein: CASSEQGANTEAFF; CDR3 DNA: TGTGCCAGCAGTGAGCAGGGTGCGAACACTGAAGCTTTCTTT
J gene: TRBJ1-3; V gene: TRBV4-2; D gene: -; clone size: -; CDR3 protein: CASSQSGRVSGNTIYF; CDR3 DNA: TGTGCCAGCAGCCAATCCGGGAGGGTCTCTGGAAACACCATATATTTT
J gene: TRBJ2-7; V gene: TRBV11-2; D gene: -; clone size: -; CDR3 protein: CASSWIQSGETYEQYF; CDR3 DNA: TGTGCCAGCAGCTGGATTCAGTCGGGGGAAACCTACGAGCAGTACTTC
J gene: TRBJ1-1; V gene: TRBV4-1; D gene: -; clone size: -; CDR3 protein: CASSPVGRRNTEAFF; CDR3 DNA: TGCGCCAGCAGCCCGGTGGGTCGGAGGAACACTGAAGCTTTCTTT
J gene: TRBJ2-7; V gene: TRBV28; D gene: TRBD1; clone size: -; CDR3 protein: CASRPSGGLSYEQYF; CDR3 DNA: TGTGCCAGCAGACCTTCAGGGGGTCTATCCTACGAGCAGTACTTC
J gene: TRBJ2-3; V gene: TRBV3-1/TRBV3-2; D gene: -; clone size: -; CDR3 protein: CASSLSSGGADTQYF; CDR3 DNA: TGTGCCAGCAGCCTTAGTAGCGGTGGGGCAGATACGCAGTATTTT
J gene: TRBJ2-1; V gene: TRBV28; D gene: -; clone size: -; CDR3 protein: CASGTDNEQFF; CDR3 DNA: TGTGCCAGCGGAACAGACAATGAGCAGTTCTTC
J gene: TRBJ1-4; V gene: TRBV7-9; D gene: -; clone size: -; CDR3 protein: CASSLGAWVDEKLFF; CDR3 DNA: TGTGCCAGCAGCTTAGGGGCCTGGGTGGATGAAAAACTGTTTTTT
J gene: TRBJ1-6; V gene: TRBV7-2; D gene: TRBD1; clone size: -; CDR3 protein: CASSLAGQEDNSPLHF; CDR3 DNA: TGTGCCAGCAGCTTAGCAGGACAGGAAGATAATTCACCCCTCCACTTT
J gene: TRBJ1-4; V gene: TRBV5-1; D gene: -; clone size: -; CDR3 protein: CASSLEGLGTNEKLFF; CDR3 DNA: TGCGCCAGCAGCTTGGAGGGGTTGGGAACTAATGAAAAACTGTTTTTT
J gene: TRBJ1-1; V gene: TRBV7-9; D gene: -; clone size: -; CDR3 protein: CASLLGLATNTEAFF; CDR3 DNA: TGTGCCAGCCTCTTGGGACTGGCAACGAACACTGAAGCTTTCTTT
J gene: TRBJ1-2; V gene: TRBV6-5; D gene: TRBD1; clone size: -; CDR3 protein: CASRADRGLDGYTF; CDR3 DNA: TGTGCCAGCAGGGCGGACAGGGGGCTCGATGGCTACACCTTC
J gene: TRBJ2-1; V gene: TRBV4-3; D gene: -; clone size: -; CDR3 protein: CASSQDLYGARDHEQFF; CDR3 DNA: TGCGCCAGCAGCCAAGATTTGTATGGAGCGAGGGATCATGAGCAGTTCTTC
J gene: TRBJ1-6; V gene: TRBV11-2; D gene: -; clone size: -; CDR3 protein: CASSLEQRSSPLHF; CDR3 DNA: TGTGCCAGCAGCTTAGAACAGCGGTCTTCACCCCTCCACTTT
J gene: TRBJ2-2; V gene: TRBV15; D gene: -; clone size: once; CDR3 protein: CATSSARLRSNTGELFF; CDR3 DNA: TGTGCCACCAGCAGCGCCCGACTACGGTCAAACACCGGGGAGCTGTTTTTT
J gene: TRBJ2-3; V gene: TRBV21-1; D gene: -; clone size: -; CDR3 protein: CASGKGGSFRTGMHTQYF; CDR3 DNA: TGTGCCAGCGGGAAAGGCGGGAGTTTCCGAACTGGTATGCATACGCAGTATTTT
J gene: TRBJ1-2; V gene: TRBV7-2; D gene: -; clone size: -; CDR3 protein: CASSPETGNYGYTF; CDR3 DNA: TGTGCCAGCAGCCCAGAGACAGGAAACTATGGCTACACCTTC
J gene: TRBJ2-7; V gene: TRBV6-5; D gene: -; clone size: -; CDR3 protein: CASRRWALSSYEQYF; CDR3 DNA: TGTGCCAGCAGACGGTGGGCCTTGAGCTCCTACGAGCAGTACTTC
J gene: TRBJ2-7; V gene: TRBV10-1; D gene: TRBD1; clone size: -; CDR3 protein: CASSGGQGSSYEQYF; CDR3 DNA: TGCGCCAGCAGTGGGGGACAGGGAAGCTCCTACGAGCAGTACTTC
J gene: TRBJ2-1; V gene: TRBV5-8; D gene: -; clone size: -; CDR3 protein: CASSLGGHYNEQFF; CDR3 DNA: TGTGCCAGCAGCTTGGGGGGACATTACAATGAGCAGTTCTTC